Shown below are 18 T cell receptor beta chains from a single sample sequenced in a study of blood T cell repertoires in COVID-19. The data were produced by immunoSEQ multiplex PCR, yet TCRdb's version contains in-frame clones alone and is incomplete. The repertoire holds under 250,000 clones, with approximately 90% as singletons. The sequencing input was peripheral blood. The receptors here all came from a woman aged 35 to 49 with acute or convalescent COVID-19.

The chain recombines TRBV2 with TRBJ1-6; TRBD1 matches at 8 bases. The CDR3 has 16 residues. With V trimmed by 2 bases and J by 7 bases, 7 bases remained unmatched. Per germline, CDR1 SNHLY and CDR2 FYNNEI. This CDR3 is CASSERRQGWNSPLHF. The CDR3 DNA follows: TGTGCCAGCAGTGAACGGCGACAGGGGTGGAATTCACCCCTCCACTTT.

The chain has TRBV6-5 and TRBJ2-5, with D perhaps matching TRBD2 (7 bases). CDR1 and CDR2 (germline): MNHEY, SVGAGI. V was cut by 8 bases and J by 1 base, with 17 bases left in between. The CDR3 is made up of 15 amino acids. The CDR3 here is CASRPRGATQETQYF. CDR3 DNA sequence: TGTGCCAGCCGGCCCCGGGGGGCGACCCAAGAGACCCAGTACTTC.

The CDR3 loop is CASSQGGFSNQPQHF. In DNA form, the CDR3 reads TGCGCCAGCAGCCAAGGAGGGTTTAGCAATCAGCCCCAGCATTTT. The gene calls are TRBV4-1 and TRBJ1-5, with unresolved D. Trimming removed 1 base from V and 0 bases from J, with 7 bases in between. From germline, CDR1 is MGHRA and CDR2 YSYEKL. CDR3 length: 15 amino acids.

This clone was counted once. The genes are TRBV19 and TRBJ2-2; TRBD2 matches at 8 bases. The trim removed 1 base at V and 7 bases at J, leaving 8 bases unmatched. The CDR3 extends over 16 amino acids. Germline V lookup: CDR1 LNHDA, CDR2 SQIVND (reference sequence). The CDR3 reads CASSIGRSGGHGELFF. As DNA, the CDR3 is TGTGCCAGTAGTATAGGTCGCAGCGGGGGCCACGGGGAGCTGTTTTTT.

The chain joins TRBV5-1 to TRBJ2-4; 11 nucleotides agree with TRBD1. This CDR3 spans 14 amino acids. The V gene end was trimmed by 3 bases and the J gene end by 8 bases; junction bases not matched to a gene: 4. Germline-derived CDR1 and CDR2 are SGHRS and YFSETQ. CDR3 protein: CASSSGTGGYIQYF. CDR3 coding DNA: TGCGCCAGCAGCTCCGGGACAGGGGGATACATTCAGTACTTC.

This clone was counted once. This chain uses TRBV11-2 with TRBJ2-5, with D perhaps matching TRBD2 (6 bases). The ends were cut back, 6 bases at V and 3 bases at J, with 17 bases in the middle. Germline values: CDR1 SGHAT, CDR2 FQNNGV. The CDR3 totals 15 residues. The CDR3 nucleotides read TGTGCCAGCAGGGCCCCGGGACTCCACAAAGAGACCCAGTACTTC. Its translation: CASRAPGLHKETQYF.

This chain joins TRBV4-1 and TRBJ2-7; perhaps TRBD1 as D (5 bases). Looked up from germline, CDR1 is MGHRA and CDR2 is YSYEKL. This CDR3 has 14 amino acids. Trimming shortened V by 4 bases and J by 1 base, and 11 bases separated the two germline ends. The CDR3 sequence: CASSPRVGSYEQYV. CDR3 DNA sequence: TGCGCCAGCAGCCCCAGGGTCGGGTCCTACGAGCAGTACGTC.

The V gene is TRBV19, the J gene TRBJ1-2, with 8 bases matching TRBD1. CDR3 length equals 16 residues. With V trimmed by 1 base and J by 7 bases, 11 bases remained unmatched. In germline, CDR1 is LNHDA, CDR2 SQIVND (reference sequence). CDR3 sequence: CASSIGTGRILGGYTF. CDR3 bases: TGTGCCAGTAGTATAGGGACAGGGAGAATTCTGGGTGGCTACACCTTC.

V is TRBV30 and J is TRBJ1-5, with 9 bases identical to TRBD1. The CDR3 is made up of 13 amino acids. Per germline, CDR1 GTSNPN and CDR2 SVGIG (reference sequence). Germline trimming cut 3 bases from V and 6 bases from J; bases unmatched to any gene: 3. The DNA for the CDR3 is TGTGCCTGGAGCCGGGACAGGGTTCAGCCCCAGCATTTT. Encoded protein: CAWSRDRVQPQHF.

This sequence joins TRBV5-1 and TRBJ1-4, with 12 bases aligning to TRBD1. Trimming removed 3 bases from V and 8 bases from J; junction bases left unmatched: 11. Per germline, CDR1 SGHRS and CDR2 YFSETQ. The CDR3 length is 17 residues. CDR3 sequence (DNA): TGCGCCAGCAGCTCCTCAGGGACAGGGGGCGCAGGGGAAAAACTGTTTTTT. It encodes CASSSSGTGGAGEKLFF.

The V and J genes are TRBV5-5 and TRBJ1-2; the match to TRBD1 covers 8 bases. After removal of 1 base from V and 8 bases from J, the junction contained 13 bases not matched to a gene. Germline CDR1 reads SGHKS; CDR2 reads YYEKEE (reference sequence). The CDR3 length is 16 residues. The CDR3: CASSLTPRTGSGGYTF. CDR3 coding DNA: TGTGCCAGCAGCTTGACCCCTAGGACAGGGTCTGGAGGCTACACCTTC.

The CDR3 is CASSYGGQSYEQYV. As DNA, the CDR3 is TGTGCCAGCAGTTACGGGGGACAGTCCTACGAGCAGTACGTC. The chain employs TRBV6-6 and TRBJ2-7; 7 positions match TRBD1. CDR1 and CDR2 from the germline V gene are MNHNY and SVGAGI (reference sequence). There are 14 residues in the CDR3. V lost 2 bases and J lost 1; bases outside the gene matches: 2.

The rearrangement uses TRBV6-5 and TRBJ1-2; TRBD1 agrees at 10 bases. The trim removed 7 bases at V and 6 bases at J, leaving 2 bases unmatched. The CDR3 loop spans 12 amino acids. CDR1 and CDR2 (germline): MNHEY, SVGAGI. CDR3 in amino acids: CASKGQGHGYTF. The CDR3 DNA reads as TGTGCCAGCAAGGGACAGGGGCATGGCTACACCTTC.

The chain combines TRBV11-2 with TRBJ1-1, with 7 bases identical to TRBD1. The CDR3 runs 14 residues. Trimming at V came to 5 bases and at J to 1 base, leaving 4 bases not matched to a gene. Germline CDR1 is SGHAT and CDR2 is FQNNGV. Here the CDR3 reads CASSPRTGNTEAFF. DNA for the CDR3: TGTGCCAGCAGCCCCCGGACAGGGAACACTGAAGCTTTCTTT.

J is TRBJ2-6 and V is TRBV5-1; TRBD2 is a possible D gene (6 bases). Trimming cost V 2 bases and J 0 bases, with 30 bases left between them. CDR3 length: 23 amino acids. Germline-derived CDR1 and CDR2 are SGHRS and YFSETQ. The CDR3 coding sequence is TGCGCCAGCAGCTTTGGGGGGTTGAGGTCGATTGACTTTACGAGCTCTGGGGCCAACGTCCTGACTTTC. Translating gives CASSFGGLRSIDFTSSGANVLTF. Full variable domain (rest looked up from reference TRBV5-1 and TRBJ2-6): KAGVTQTPRYLIKTRGQQVTLSCSPISGHRSVSWYQQTPGQGLQFLFEYFSETQRNKGNFPGRFSGRQFSNSRSEMNVSTLELGDSALYLCASSFGGLRSIDFTSSGANVLTFGAGSRLTVL.

This chain links TRBV2 with TRBJ2-5; TRBD1 is a possible D gene (5 bases). The CDR3 sequence is 15 residues long. The V gene's germline CDR1 is SNHLY and CDR2 FYNNEI. Trimming shortened V by 2 bases and J by 6 bases, and 16 bases separated the two germline ends. This CDR3 reads CASSELQATTKTQYF. DNA of the CDR3: TGTGCCAGCAGTGAACTACAGGCTACAACTAAGACCCAGTACTTC.

The chain joins TRBV3-1 (or the pseudogene TRBV3-2) to TRBJ1-1; the D is unclear. This CDR3 has 14 residues. Trimming pared 0 bases from V and 3 bases from J, leaving 8 bases between. Germline CDR1 LGHDT, CDR2 YNNKEL (reference sequence). CDR3 bases: TGTGCCAGCAGCCAAGATGGGCGATACACTGAAGCTTTCTTT. It is translated as CASSQDGRYTEAFF.

CDR3 in DNA: TGTGCCTGGAGTGCCGGGACTAGCGGCTTTTTCACAGATACGCAGTATTTT. Translated: CAWSAGTSGFFTDTQYF. V usage is TRBV30 and J usage is TRBJ2-3; 11 bases are a match to TRBD2. The CDR3 runs to 17 residues. The junction had 8 bases not matched to a gene; V was cut back by 1 base and J by 2 bases. From germline, CDR1 is GTSNPN and CDR2 SVGIG (reference sequence).